The 27 T cell receptor beta chains below come from one sample, sequenced in a study of blood T cell repertoires in COVID-19 (dated by TCRdb to 2019 to 2021). The library relied on the immunoSEQ multiplex PCR assay. Drawn from immuneACCESS, this table holds only the in-frame rearrangements with V and J called that TCRdb kept. Clones are partly lost; checked studies trace under half to an unresolved V gene and leave the rest unexplained. This sample gives around 250,000 clones in total; 84% of them show up just once. Of the sample, less than 2% falls within the top ten clones. Input material: peripheral blood. All receptors derive from a middle-aged woman who had recovered from COVID-19.

The chain recombines TRBV5-4 with TRBJ2-1; the match to TRBD1 covers 9 bases. The germline V gene has CDR1 SGHNT and CDR2 YYREEE (reference sequence). The CDR3 runs 18 residues. V shed 3 bases, J shed 9 bases, and the junction held 19 bases outside the gene matches. The CDR3 loop reads CASSSPGPWGQGEVEQFF. The CDR3 bases are TGTGCCAGCAGCTCCCCCGGTCCGTGGGGACAGGGAGAGGTTGAGCAGTTCTTC.

The sample holds one count of this clone. The chain employs TRBV6-5 and TRBJ1-1; no reliable D call. Trimming removed 6 bases at V and 7 bases at J, with 15 bases between. Germline CDR1 and CDR2: MNHEY and SVGAGI. This CDR3 is built from 13 residues. The CDR3 nucleotides read TGTGCCAGCAGCCATACCGGGGAAAGTGAAGCTTTCTTT. Translating gives CASSHTGESEAFF.

The DNA of the CDR3 is TGTGCCAGTAGTATGTCCGACTACTCCTACAATGAGCAGTTCTTC. The encoded protein is CASSMSDYSYNEQFF. The chain combines TRBV19 with TRBJ2-1, with D perhaps matching TRBD2 (5 bases). Per the germline V gene, CDR1 is LNHDA and CDR2 is SQIVND (reference sequence). V lost 3 bases and J 0 bases, leaving 9 bases between the germline ends. This CDR3 comprises 15 residues.

This clone was counted once. This rearrangement joins TRBV5-1 to TRBJ2-1; 10 bases map to TRBD1. Germline V gene data show CDR1 as SGHRS and CDR2 as YFSETQ. After removal of 4 bases from V and 7 bases from J, the junction contained 23 bases not matched to a gene. The CDR3 length is 20 residues. CDR3 in DNA: TGCGCCAGCAGCGCGAGGCCAGGAACCGCCTTGACAGGGGGCACGAATGAGCAGTTCTTC. The encoded protein is CASSARPGTALTGGTNEQFF.

The J gene is TRBJ2-1, the V gene TRBV12-3 or TRBV12-4; TRBD1 is a possible D gene (5 bases). Trimming pared 6 bases from V and 10 bases from J, leaving 10 bases between. The CDR3 is 11 residues long. CDR3 protein: CASSFRQEQFF. DNA for the CDR3: TGTGCCAGCAGCTTTAGACAGGAGCAGTTCTTC.

This clone was found a few times. CDR3 DNA: TGCAGCGTTAAGAGGTTTTTGGGTCCTGAAGCTTTCTTT. As protein: CSVKRFLGPEAFF. V gene TRBV29-1 combines with J gene TRBJ1-1; D remains ambiguous. The germline V gene encodes CDR1 SQVTM and CDR2 ANQGSEA. Trimming left V 5 bases short and J 6 bases short, with 16 bases between. There are 13 residues in the CDR3.

The chain carries TRBV9 and TRBJ2-7; 14 nucleotides match TRBD2. Germline V gene data show CDR1 as SGDLS and CDR2 as YYNGEE. Germline trimming cut 4 bases from V and 5 bases from J; bases unmatched to any gene: 8. The CDR3 length is 16 residues. CDR3: CASSQTSGGVGNEQYF. CDR3 in DNA: TGTGCCAGCAGCCAGACTAGCGGGGGGGTAGGCAACGAGCAGTACTTC. The whole variable domain, remainder taken from reference TRBV9 and TRBJ2-7, is DSGVTQTPKHLITATGQRVTLRCSPRSGDLSVYWYQQSLDQGLQFLIQYYNGEERAKGNILERFSAQQFPDLHSELNLSSLELGDSALYFCASSQTSGGVGNEQYFGPGTRLTVT.

This sequence joins TRBV19 and TRBJ1-5; tentative D call: TRBD1 (5 bases). The germline V and J ends were trimmed by 2 bases and 0 bases, with 11 bases remaining between them. The CDR3 has 16 residues. The germline gives CDR1 LNHDA, CDR2 SQIVND (reference sequence). The CDR3 nucleotides read TGTGCCAGTAGTATATTCGCGGGGGATAGCAATCAGCCCCAGCATTTT. This codes for CASSIFAGDSNQPQHF.

The chain uses TRBV29-1 and TRBJ1-2, with 9 bases that match TRBD1. Germline V CDR1 and CDR2: SQVTM, ANQGSEA. The CDR3 has 14 residues. The trim removed 7 bases at V and 4 bases at J, leaving 10 bases unmatched. CDR3 bases: TGCAGCGCCGATGGGGGGGGACAGGGCTATGGCTACACCTTC. This encodes CSADGGGQGYGYTF.

This sequence joins TRBV7-9 and TRBJ2-7; D is unclear. Germline V gene sequence: CDR1 SEHNR, CDR2 FQNEAQ (reference sequence). CDR3 length: 14 amino acids. V lost 5 bases and J 4 bases, leaving 15 bases between the germline ends. DNA for the CDR3: TGTGCCAGCAGCCCACCCGCGGTGGTTTACGAGCAGTACTTC. It translates to CASSPPAVVYEQYF.

This clone was counted only a few times. The CDR3 bases are TGTGCCAGCATGAGGACAGTGAACACTGAAGCTTTCTTT. Translation gives CASMRTVNTEAFF. The chain recombines TRBV6-5 with TRBJ1-1, with a weak D call TRBD1 (6 bases). Germline loops: CDR1 MNHEY, CDR2 SVGAGI. V lost 7 bases, J lost 0 bases, and 9 bases lay in between. The CDR3 is 13 amino acids.

The V and J genes are TRBV7-9 and TRBJ1-4; the match to TRBD1 covers 10 bases. V was pared by 3 bases and J by 8 bases, with 9 bases of the junction left unmatched. This CDR3 is 16 amino acids long. Germline CDR1 is SEHNR and CDR2 is FQNEAQ (reference sequence). In DNA, the CDR3 is TGTGCCAGCAGCTTTGATACGGGACAGGGGTCAGAAAAACTGTTTTTT. It codes for CASSFDTGQGSEKLFF.

The V and J genes are TRBV10-3 and TRBJ2-7, with 7 nucleotides matching TRBD1. Unmatched junction bases numbered 10, after V lost 11 bases and J lost 3 bases. CDR3 length: 13 amino acids. Germline V gene sequence: CDR1 ENHRY, CDR2 SYGVKD. CDR3 loop: CAVAGQENYEQYF. The DNA for the CDR3 is TGTGCCGTCGCTGGACAGGAGAACTACGAGCAGTACTTC.

This chain joins TRBV5-1 and TRBJ2-1; 9 nucleotides align to TRBD2. After removal of 3 bases from V and 6 bases from J, the junction contained 7 bases not matched to a gene. This CDR3 has 15 amino acids. Germline CDR1 is SGHRS and CDR2 is YFSETQ. The CDR3 DNA follows: TGCGCCAGCAGCTCCAGCGGGGGGTCACTCAATGAGCAGTTCTTC. Encoded protein: CASSSSGGSLNEQFF. The full variable domain, completed using reference TRBV5-1 and TRBJ2-1, is KAGVTQTPRYLIKTRGQQVTLSCSPISGHRSVSWYQQTPGQGLQFLFEYFSETQRNKGNFPGRFSGRQFSNSRSEMNVSTLELGDSALYLCASSSSGGSLNEQFFGPGTRLTVL.

This clone was observed a few times. V usage is TRBV30 and J usage is TRBJ1-2; 8 bases align to TRBD1. The CDR3 loop spans 12 amino acids. Germline V gene data show CDR1 as GTSNPN and CDR2 as SVGIG (reference sequence). The V gene end was trimmed by 1 base and the J gene end by 8 bases; junction bases not matched to a gene: 3. The DNA of the CDR3 is TGTGCCTGGAGTGGACAGGGGAGAGGCTACACCTTC. Translation gives CAWSGQGRGYTF.

The chain employs TRBV30 and TRBJ1-5; 10 nucleotides match TRBD1. The length of the CDR3 is 14 residues. V lost 5 bases to trimming and J lost 6 bases; unmatched junction nucleotides: 7. In germline, CDR1 is GTSNPN, CDR2 SVGIG (reference sequence). The CDR3 loop reads CAWGRDRGVQPQHF. The CDR3 DNA is TGTGCCTGGGGACGGGACAGGGGAGTTCAGCCCCAGCATTTT.

This rearrangement joins TRBV2 to TRBJ2-3; D not certain. The CDR3 contains 11 residues. Germline V gene sequence: CDR1 SNHLY, CDR2 FYNNEI. Trimming removed 11 bases at V and 4 bases at J, with 10 bases between. CDR3 in DNA: TGTGCCGGAGTTAAGGCAGATACGCAGTATTTT. Translating it yields CAGVKADTQYF.

The chain links TRBV6-5 to TRBJ2-7; D unclear. This CDR3 contains 15 residues. The germline V and J ends were trimmed by 4 bases and 1 base, with 14 bases remaining between them. The germline gives CDR1 MNHEY, CDR2 SVGAGI. The CDR3 here is CASSSARSSSYEQYF. The DNA of the CDR3 is TGTGCCAGCAGTTCGGCGAGGAGTTCGTCCTACGAGCAGTACTTC.

The chain combines TRBV6-6 with TRBJ2-3; D not certain. V was clipped by 8 bases and J by 0 bases, with 6 bases between them. The germline V gene has CDR1 MNHNY and CDR2 SVGAGI (reference sequence). The CDR3 runs to 12 residues. The CDR3 region is CASYESTDTQYF. The CDR3 DNA follows: TGTGCCAGCTACGAGAGCACAGATACGCAGTATTTT.

The chain is built from TRBV27 and TRBJ2-1, with D possibly TRBD2 on 7 matching bases. Trimming removed 3 bases from V and 4 bases from J, with 10 bases in between. From germline, CDR1 is MNHEY and CDR2 SMNVEV (reference sequence). The CDR3 has 14 amino acids. The CDR3 DNA reads TGTGCCAGCAGTTTGCGGGGGCAATACAATGAGCAGTTCTTC. It translates to CASSLRGQYNEQFF.

This chain links TRBV5-5 with TRBJ2-1; 11 bases align to TRBD2. The ends lost 0 bases at V and 9 bases at J; junction bases unmatched: 2. Germline assignment: CDR1 SGHKS and CDR2 YYEKEE (reference sequence). The CDR3 has 14 amino acids. DNA for the CDR3: TGTGCCAGCAGCTTGGGACTAGCGGGGATTGAGCAGTTCTTC. The encoded protein is CASSLGLAGIEQFF.

The chain is built from TRBV6-6 and TRBJ2-7; 7 nucleotides agree with TRBD1. J was trimmed by 5 bases and V by 6 bases; bases with no gene match: 7. Germline V gene lookup returns CDR1 MNHNY and CDR2 SVGAGI (reference sequence). The CDR3 is 13 amino acids. This chain's CDR3 is CASSPDRAHEQYF. The CDR3 DNA is TGTGCCAGCAGCCCCGACAGGGCTCACGAGCAGTACTTC.

To note about this clone: Other DNA sequences in this sample translate to the same CDR3. V is TRBV7-9 and J is TRBJ1-2; D is unresolved. V shed 1 base and J shed 7 bases, with 7 bases lying between them. The germline CDR1 and CDR2 sequences are SEHNR and FQNEAQ (reference sequence). The CDR3 consists of 12 residues. The CDR3 nucleotides read TGTGCCAGCAGCTTAGGGGAGGGTGGCTACACCTTC. It is translated as CASSLGEGGYTF.

V is TRBV6-5 and J is TRBJ2-7, with 7 bases identical to TRBD1. Germline V gives CDR1 MNHEY, CDR2 SVGAGI. J was trimmed by 7 bases and V by 6 bases; bases with no gene match: 6. This CDR3 spans 12 amino acids. CDR3 sequence (DNA): TGTGCCAGCAGCCTTGGGACAGCTGAGCAGTACTTC. It translates to CASSLGTAEQYF.

V and J are TRBV6-5 and TRBJ1-6; D is possibly TRBD1 (6 bases). The CDR3 runs 15 residues. V lost 6 bases to trimming and J lost 0 bases, with 9 bases between them. Looked up from germline, CDR1 is MNHEY and CDR2 is SVGAGI. CDR3 sequence reads: CASSDRSSYNSPLHF. The DNA of the CDR3 is TGTGCCAGCAGCGACAGGAGCTCCTATAATTCACCCCTCCACTTT.

As to this clone: With a much larger clone just one base away, this may be a read error. The J gene is TRBJ1-1, the V gene TRBV11-2, with D uncertain. The V end was cut by 1 base, the J end by 0 bases, with 6 bases between. The length of the CDR3 is 14 residues. Germline CDR1 is SGHAT and CDR2 is FQNNGV. The CDR3 spells CASSLGGVNTEAFF. The CDR3 nucleotides read TGTGCCAGCAGCTTAGGGGGAGTGAACACTGAAGCTTTCTTT.

This rearrangement joins TRBV2 to TRBJ1-6, with a weak D call TRBD1 (6 bases). This CDR3 is 16 amino acids long. The germline V gene has CDR1 SNHLY and CDR2 FYNNEI. The V end was cut by 11 bases, the J end by 5 bases, with 22 bases between. The CDR3 nucleotides read TGTGCCTCAGAGAGAAAAGGGGGGGACAATAATTCACCCCTCCACTTT. This codes for CASERKGGDNNSPLHF.